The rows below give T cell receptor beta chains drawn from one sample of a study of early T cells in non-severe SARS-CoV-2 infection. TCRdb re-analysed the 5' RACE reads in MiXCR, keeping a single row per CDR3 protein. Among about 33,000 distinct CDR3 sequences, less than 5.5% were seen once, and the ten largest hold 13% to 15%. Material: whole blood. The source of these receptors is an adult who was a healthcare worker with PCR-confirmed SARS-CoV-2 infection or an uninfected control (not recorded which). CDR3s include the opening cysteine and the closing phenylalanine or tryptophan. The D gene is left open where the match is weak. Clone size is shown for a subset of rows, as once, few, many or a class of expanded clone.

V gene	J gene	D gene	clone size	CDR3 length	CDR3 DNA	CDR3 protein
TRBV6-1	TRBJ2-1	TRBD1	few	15	TGTGCCAGCAAGGACAGGGAAAAATCCTACAATGAGCAGTTCTTC	CASKDREKSYNEQFF
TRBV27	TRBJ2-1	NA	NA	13	TGTGCCAGCAGTCTCGCCTACTACAATGAGCAGTTCTTC	CASSLAYYNEQFF
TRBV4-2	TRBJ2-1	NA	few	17	TGTGCCAGCAGCCAAGATGCCCTAAGTGCGCGGGCAGGTGAGCAGTTCTTC	CASSQDALSARAGEQFF
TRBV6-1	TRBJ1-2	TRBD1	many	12	TGTGCCAGCAGTCTGACAGGGTATGGCTACACCTTC	CASSLTGYGYTF
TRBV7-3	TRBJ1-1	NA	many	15	TGTGCCAGCAGCTTACACGGGGGCAGGAACACTGAAGCTTTCTTT	CASSLHGGRNTEAFF
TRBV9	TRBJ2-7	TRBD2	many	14	TGTGCCAGCAGCGCCGGGACTAGTTCCTACGAGCAGTACTTC	CASSAGTSSYEQYF
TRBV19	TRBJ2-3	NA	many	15	TGTGCCAGCCAAGTTGAGGGGCAGTTCGCAGATACGCAGTATTTT	CASQVEGQFADTQYF
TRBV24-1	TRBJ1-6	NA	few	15	TGTGCCACCAGTGATTTGCAGAGCCCTAATTCACCCCTCCACTTT	CATSDLQSPNSPLHF
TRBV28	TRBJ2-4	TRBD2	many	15	TGTGCCAGCAGTCGTAGCGGGGGGCCTCTAAACATTCAGTACTTC	CASSRSGGPLNIQYF
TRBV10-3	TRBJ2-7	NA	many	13	TGTGCCATCAGCCAGGGTCCTCCCCTCGAGCAGTACTTC	CAISQGPPLEQYF
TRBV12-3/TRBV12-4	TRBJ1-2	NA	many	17	TGTGCCAGCACCTCCTCCGGGCTCAACCCCTGGAACTATGGCTACACCTTC	CASTSSGLNPWNYGYTF
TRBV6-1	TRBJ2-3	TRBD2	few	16	TGTGCCAGCGTAGAGCCGACTAGCGGAACAGTGGGTACGCAGTATTTT	CASVEPTSGTVGTQYF
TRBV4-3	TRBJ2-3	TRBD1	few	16	TGCGCCAGCAGCCAAGATCAGGGGGCGGCGGGAGATACGCAGTATTTT	CASSQDQGAAGDTQYF
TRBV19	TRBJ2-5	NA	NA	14	TGTGCCAGTAAGGGGGGGGCCTCAGGAGAGACCCAGTACTTC	CASKGGASGETQYF
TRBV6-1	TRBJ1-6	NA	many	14	TGTGCCAGCAGTGAACCGGCCCTTAATTCACCCCTCCACTTT	CASSEPALNSPLHF
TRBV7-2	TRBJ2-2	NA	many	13	TGTGCCAGCAGCCCCTTCCCCACCGGGGAGCTGTTTTTT	CASSPFPTGELFF
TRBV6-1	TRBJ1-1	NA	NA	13	TGTGCCAGCAGGGGACGGGGGAACACTGAAGCTTTCTTT	CASRGRGNTEAFF
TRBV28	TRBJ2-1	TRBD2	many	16	TGTGCCAGCACTCCCGGGGGGGGGCTGTCAAGGAATGAGCAGTTCTTC	CASTPGGGLSRNEQFF
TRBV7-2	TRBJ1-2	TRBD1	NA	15	TGTGCCAGCAGCCCCGGGACAGGGGGATATGATGGCTACACCTTC	CASSPGTGGYDGYTF
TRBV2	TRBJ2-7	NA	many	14	TGTGCCAGCACTAAAGGACCTCCCTCCTACGAGCAGTACTTC	CASTKGPPSYEQYF
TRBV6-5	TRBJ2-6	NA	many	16	TGTGCCAGCAGTTACTCGTCCGGGTCCGGGGCCAACGTCCTGACTTTC	CASSYSSGSGANVLTF
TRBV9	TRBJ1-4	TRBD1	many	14	TGTGCCAGCGGGAGGGGACAGGACGGTGAAAAACTGTTTTTT	CASGRGQDGEKLFF
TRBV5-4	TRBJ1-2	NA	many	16	TGTGCCAGCAGCTGGCCCGGGGCAGCCAGAAACGGCGGCTACACCTTC	CASSWPGAARNGGYTF
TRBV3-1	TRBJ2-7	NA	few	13	TGTGCCAGCAGCCGAAGGCCTTCCTACGAGCAGTACTTC	CASSRRPSYEQYF
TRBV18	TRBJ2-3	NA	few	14	TGTGCCAGCTCACCGGGACTTCTCACAGATACGCAGTATTTT	CASSPGLLTDTQYF
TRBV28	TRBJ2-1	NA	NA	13	TGTGCCAGCAGTTTGGGCCTTTACAATGAGCAGTTCTTC	CASSLGLYNEQFF
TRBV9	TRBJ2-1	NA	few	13	TGTGCCAGCAGCGGAGTAGGCCTCAATGAGCAGTTCTTC	CASSGVGLNEQFF
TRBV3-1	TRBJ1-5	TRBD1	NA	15	TGTGCCAGCAGCCATCGGGACAGGGGGAATCAGCCCCAGCATTTT	CASSHRDRGNQPQHF
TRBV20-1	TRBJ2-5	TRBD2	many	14	TGCAGTGCTACCGAACCGGGACTACGGGAGACCCAGTACTTC	CSATEPGLRETQYF
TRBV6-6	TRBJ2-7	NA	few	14	TGTGCCAGCAGTTACTCAGGGAGGACCGACGAGCAGTACTTC	CASSYSGRTDEQYF
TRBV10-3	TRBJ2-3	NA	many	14	TGTGCCATCAGTGGGGCCAGGGGCACAGATACGCAGTATTTT	CAISGARGTDTQYF
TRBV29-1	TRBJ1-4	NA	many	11	TGCAGCGTTTCAAAGGGTGAAAAACTGTTTTTT	CSVSKGEKLFF
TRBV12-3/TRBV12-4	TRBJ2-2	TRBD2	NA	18	TGTGCCAGCAGTGCGGGACTAGCGGGGGGTTCGAACACCGGGGAGCTGTTTTTT	CASSAGLAGGSNTGELFF